The 9 T cell receptor beta chains presented below share a single source sample, sequenced in a study of regulatory T cells in long-lasting Graves disease. Building of the TCR beta libraries involved iRepertoire HTBI primers and Arm-PCR of CDR3 regions. MiXCR, applied by TCRdb to the multiplex PCR reads, yields one record per CDR3 protein. The sample consists of 450,000 to 650,000 distinct CDR3 sequences, 15% to 20% of them appearing once. As for time point: newly diagnosed GD, antithyroid drugs for less than 3 months. From RNA extracted from PBMCs, the TCR library was made. These sequences were also reported in another study, on T cells in Graves' hyperthyroidism and ophthalmopathy.

This sample comprised peripheral blood mononuclear cells (PBMCs), obtained at new diagnosis, from a patient treated with antithyroid drugs. These receptors all stem from a woman aged 40 to 65 with Graves disease.

This clonotype showed up many times. Germline and junction disagree at one end, which may indicate a read error. This chain connects TRBV5-6 to TRBJ1-1, with 7 bases aligning to TRBD1. Germline V gene lookup returns CDR1 SGHDT and CDR2 YYEEEE. The CDR3 extends over 16 amino acids. The CDR3: CASSLAGGPMNTEAFF. The CDR3 DNA follows: TGTGCCAGCAGTTTGGCAGGGGGGCCCATGAACACTGAAGCTTTCTTT.

This clonotype has at least ten counts. The chain couples TRBV2 to TRBJ2-7; D remains ambiguous. CDR1 and CDR2 (germline): SNHLY, FYNNEI. Deletions cut 8 bases from V and 3 bases from J, with 11 bases between. This CDR3 contains 12 residues. CDR3 region: CASSNARYEQYF. Here the CDR3 DNA reads TGTGCCAGCTCCAATGCTCGCTACGAGCAGTACTTC.

This clonotype was observed a handful of times. The chain recombines TRBV5-1 with TRBJ1-1; tentative D call: TRBD1 (6 bases). Germline CDR1 SGHRS, CDR2 YFSETQ. This CDR3 spans 13 amino acids. The V and J ends lost 2 bases and 5 bases respectively, with 10 bases between them. The CDR3 DNA sequence: TGCGCCAGCAGCTTCTTCAGGGGAACTGAAGCTTTCTTT. Protein sequence: CASSFFRGTEAFF.

This clonotype occurred many times. The chain's CDR3 is CASSFGGEETQYF. The DNA for the CDR3 is TGTGCCAGCAGTTTCGGGGGGGAGGAGACCCAGTACTTC. This chain connects TRBV28 to TRBJ2-3; TRBD2 agrees at 8 bases. The J call is doubtful: the DNA matches TRBJ2-5 better. The V gene's germline CDR1 is MDHEN and CDR2 SYDVKM. The CDR3 contains 13 residues.

This clonotype was detected ten times or more. The J gene is TRBJ1-1, the V gene TRBV7-8, with TRBD1 matching over 8 bases. Trimming took 6 bases from V and 1 from J; bases not matched to a gene: 10. Germline V gives CDR1 SGHVS, CDR2 FQNEAQ. The CDR3 sequence is 16 residues long. The CDR3 DNA sequence: TGTGCCAGCAGTAAATATCCGGGACAGGAGAACACTGAAGCTTTCTTT. The encoded protein is CASSKYPGQENTEAFF. Filled out from reference TRBV7-8 and TRBJ1-1, the complete variable domain reads GAGVSQSPRYKVAKRGQDVALRCDPISGHVSLFWYQQALGQGPEFLTYFQNEAQLDKSGLPSDRFFAERPEGSVSTLKIQRTQQEDSAVYLCASSKYPGQENTEAFFGQGTRLTVV.

This clonotype was recorded a few times. This rearrangement joins TRBV12-3 or TRBV12-4 to TRBJ2-1; 9 bases are a match to TRBD1. The J call could be wrong; TRBJ2-7 is a better fit for the DNA end. The CDR3 has 13 amino acids. For the CDR3, the DNA is TGTGCCAGCAGGGGACAGGGCTACAATGAGCAGTACTTC. Encoded protein: CASRGQGYNEQYF.

This clonotype appeared many times. The chain combines TRBV2 with TRBJ1-5; unclear D gene. V dropped 6 bases and J dropped 3 bases, with 12 bases sitting between them. The germline V gene encodes CDR1 SNHLY and CDR2 FYNNEI. This CDR3 comprises 14 residues. The CDR3 bases are TGTGCCAGCAGATATGGCAGGTCCAATCAGCCCCAGCATTTT. Protein sequence: CASRYGRSNQPQHF.

This clonotype was counted a few times. The chain uses TRBV18 and TRBJ2-5; TRBD2 matches 8 bases. CDR1 is KGHSH, CDR2 LQKENI, per germline. J was trimmed by 1 base and V by 2 bases; bases with no gene match: 3. The CDR3 sequence is 15 residues long. The DNA for the CDR3 is TGTGCCAGCTCACCAGAACGGGGGGGCCAAGAGACCCAGTACTTC. It is translated as CASSPERGGQETQYF.

The chain links TRBV18 to TRBJ2-2, with 7 bases identical to TRBD1. This CDR3 spans 17 amino acids. The V segment lost 2 bases and the J segment 0 bases; nucleotides outside the gene matches: 6. Germline V gene lookup returns CDR1 KGHSH and CDR2 LQKENI. The chain's CDR3 is CASSPSRQGANTGELFF. CDR3 bases: TGTGCCAGCTCACCATCCCGACAGGGCGCGAACACCGGGGAGCTGTTTTTT.